A selection of T cell receptor beta chains follows, all from one sample in a study of tumor-infiltrating lymphocytes in primary liver carcinoma. TCRdb used MiXCR to reprocess the multiplex PCR reads, holding one entry per CDR3 protein. The sample comprises 300,000 to 350,000 distinct CDR3 sequences, 45% to 70% of which are singletons, and over 15% rests with the top ten. Material: peripheral blood. The source is a young woman with primary liver carcinoma and hepatitis B virus infection. Each CDR3 is given with its conserved first and last residue. The order of the fields is clone size, J gene, V gene, D gene, CDR3 protein, CDR3 DNA. The D gene is left open where the match is weak. Clone size is not always given. Where it is, it says once, few, many or a class for expanded clones.

>.|TRBJ2-1|TRBV4-1|TRBD2
CASNQERGAGVVEQFF
TGCGCCAGCAACCAAGAAAGAGGGGCGGGAGTGGTTGAGCAGTTCTTC
>.|TRBJ2-3|TRBV7-3|.
CASSPLGLTTDTQYF
TGTGCCAGCAGCCCTCTCGGACTAACGACAGATACGCAGTATTTT
>.|TRBJ2-7|TRBV6-6|.
CANSYLKYTGPSGEQYF
TGTGCCAACAGTTACTTGAAATATACGGGACCGAGTGGAGAGCAGTACTTC
>.|TRBJ1-1|TRBV5-6|.
CASSLSGDMNTETFF
TGTGCCAGCAGCTTGTCAGGTGACATGAACACTGAAACTTTCTTT
>.|TRBJ2-1|TRBV6-6|.
CASSYLGLYNEQFF
TGTGCCAGCAGTTACTTGGGTCTCTACAATGAGCAGTTCTTC
>.|TRBJ2-2|TRBV6-5|.
CASSGGGELFF
TGTGCCAGCAGTGGGGGCGGGGAGCTGTTTTTT
>.|TRBJ2-3|TRBV11-2|.
CASSLGIGTDTQYF
TGTGCCAGCAGCTTGGGGATAGGCACAGACACGCAGTATTTT
>many|TRBJ2-7|TRBV12-3/TRBV12-4|TRBD2
CASSVAGGNEQYF
TGTGCCAGCAGCGTAGCGGGTGGAAACGAGCAGTACTTC
>few|TRBJ2-5|TRBV10-3|.
CAIRKDSQGETQYF
TGTGCCATCAGAAAAGACAGCCAGGGAGAGACCCAGTACTTC
>.|TRBJ2-5|TRBV6-1|TRBD1
CASSQPRGQAETQYF
TGTGCCAGCAGTCAACCCCGGGGACAGGCAGAGACCCAGTACTTC
>.|TRBJ2-6|TRBV28|.
CASRLYQESGANILTF
TGTGCCAGCAGGCTTTATCAGGAAAGTGGGGCCAACATCCTGACTTTC
>.|TRBJ2-7|TRBV6-5|TRBD1
CASSYGGDRVFAYEQYF
TGTGCCAGCAGTTACGGTGGGGACAGGGTTTTCGCCTACGAGCAGTACTTC
>.|TRBJ1-1|TRBV18|.
CASSPRMNTEAFF
TGTGCCAGCTCGCCACGAATGAACACTGAAGCTTTCTTT
>.|TRBJ2-5|TRBV5-5|TRBD2
CASSLEGGRAEETQYF
TGTGCCAGCAGCTTGGAGGGCGGGAGGGCCGAAGAGACCCAGTACTTC
>.|TRBJ2-3|TRBV4-1|TRBD2
CAISQDMTSGSNTQYF
TGCGCCATCAGCCAAGATATGACTAGCGGGAGCAATACGCAGTATTTT
>few|TRBJ1-5|TRBV5-5|.
CASSLSGILLNQPQHF
TGTGCCAGCAGCTTGTCGGGAATACTCCTCAATCAGCCCCAGCATTTT
>once|TRBJ2-7|TRBV4-3|.
CASSQDRGLYLHF
TGCGCCAGCAGCCAAGATCGCGGTCTGTATTTGCACTTC
>few|TRBJ2-3|TRBV19|TRBD1
CASSIFRDRGSDTQYF
TGTGCCAGTAGTATCTTCCGGGACAGGGGCTCAGATACGCAGTATTTT
>.|TRBJ2-1|TRBV5-5|.
CASTLDFYCEQFF
TGTGCCAGCACTCTGGACTTCTACTGTGAGCAGTTCTTC
>.|TRBJ2-4|TRBV4-1|.
CASSHLGAKNIQYF
TGCGCCAGCAGCCACTTAGGAGCCAAAAACATTCAGTACTTC
>.|TRBJ2-3|TRBV6-5|.
CASSWLVSRTTQTQYF
TGTGCCAGCAGTTGGCTAGTGAGTCGAACTACTCAAACGCAGTATTTT
>few|TRBJ2-1|TRBV6-5|.
CASSYSIARGKYNEQFF
TGTGCCAGCAGTTACTCGATAGCGCGAGGGAAATACAATGAGCAGTTCTTC
>.|TRBJ2-3|TRBV29-1|.
CSARWTSTQYF
TGCAGCGCCCGTTGGACAAGTACGCAGTATTTT
>.|TRBJ2-4|TRBV6-2/TRBV6-3|.
CASDYSSRAGIQYF
TGTGCCAGCGATTACTCGAGCAGGGCTGGGATTCAGTACTTC
>once|TRBJ2-1|TRBV11-2|.
CASSFVGGGLRSNEQFF
TGTGCCAGCAGCTTCGTGGGGGGCGGGCTACGGTCCAATGAGCAGTTCTTC
>few|TRBJ1-2|TRBV6-6|.
CASSERQFRGDGYTF
TGTGCCAGCAGCGAAAGACAGTTCCGAGGGGATGGCTACACCTTC
>many|TRBJ2-2|TRBV5-6|TRBD2
CASSRGLAGALFF
TGTGCCAGCAGTCGTGGACTAGCGGGAGCGCTGTTTTTT
>few|TRBJ2-2|TRBV6-5|TRBD2
CASSFTSGAITGELFF
TGTGCCAGCAGTTTCACTAGCGGAGCAATCACCGGGGAGCTGTTTTTT
>.|TRBJ2-1|TRBV2|TRBD1
CASSGDRGGSSEQFF
TGTGCCAGCAGTGGGGACAGGGGGGGGTCTAGTGAGCAGTTCTTC
>.|TRBJ2-1|TRBV25-1|TRBD1
CASSGQGSRGEQFF
TGTGCCAGCAGTGGACAGGGGAGTCGGGGTGAGCAGTTCTTC
>.|TRBJ2-7|TRBV7-9|.
CANSDEVSYERYF
TGTGCCAACAGCGACGAGGTTTCCTACGAGCGGTACTTC
>.|TRBJ1-5|TRBV6-5|.
CACSYSGGQPQHF
TGTGCCTGCAGTTACTCGGGGGGTCAGCCCCAGCATTTT
>.|TRBJ2-5|TRBV7-8|TRBD2
CASSRCPSGLEETQYF
TGTGCCAGCAGCCGTTGTCCTAGCGGTTTAGAAGAGACCCAGTACTTC
>.|TRBJ1-6|TRBV11-2|.
CAISLAGSPLHF
TGCGCCATCAGCTTAGCCGGTTCACCCCTCCACTTT
>few|TRBJ2-7|TRBV4-1|.
CASSQGAGITYEQYF
TGCGCCAGCAGTCAAGGGGCGGGAATTACCTACGAGCAGTACTTC
>.|TRBJ1-4|TRBV28|TRBD1
CASSLGTGATNEKLFF
TGTGCCAGCAGTTTGGGGACAGGTGCAACTAATGAAAAACTGTTTTTT
>.|TRBJ2-3|TRBV11-2|.
CASSLGRYNTQYF
TGCGCCAGCAGCTTAGGACGTTACAATACGCAGTATTTT
>many|TRBJ2-1|TRBV4-2|.
CASSQLNEQFF
TGTGCCAGCAGCCAACTGAATGAGCAGTTCTTC
>.|TRBJ2-7|TRBV6-5|.
CASSYLKEQYF
TGTGCCAGCAGTTACTTAAAGGAGCAGTACTTC
>.|TRBJ2-5|TRBV11-2|.
CASTSIQETQCF
TGTGCCAGCACCAGTATCCAAGAGACCCAGTGCTTC
>.|TRBJ1-3|TRBV5-6|.
CTSSSVGTQHSGNTIYF
TGTACCAGCAGCTCGGTCGGGACTCAACATTCAGGAAACACCATATATTTT
>.|TRBJ2-3|TRBV29-1|.
CRVEGIVRKGPSTDTQYF
TGCCGCGTTGAAGGCATTGTTAGGAAAGGCCCTAGCACTGATACGCAGTATTTT
>.|TRBJ1-2|TRBV5-6|.
CASSLTQSGDSSFVDYGYTF
TGTGCCAGCAGCTTAACCCAGTCCGGCGACAGTTCGTTCGTGGACTATGGCTACACCTTC
>.|TRBJ1-5|TRBV6-1|.
CASRWGQGAVYQPQHF
.
>.|TRBJ2-5|TRBV6-1|TRBD2
CASLAGGSETQYF
TGTGCCAGCTTGGCGGGAGGATCAGAGACCCAGTACTTC
>.|TRBJ1-1|TRBV9|.
CASSVGIPGAEAFF
TGTGCCAGCAGCGTAGGAATCCCTGGGGCAGAAGCTTTCTTT
>.|TRBJ2-3|TRBV7-9|.
CASSLGLLESTDTQYF
TGTGCCAGCAGTCTCGGACTCCTAGAGAGCACAGATACGCAGTATTTT
>.|TRBJ1-3|TRBV6-5|.
CASKDSSGNTIYF
TGTGCCAGCAAGGACAGCTCTGGAAACACCATATATTTT
>few|TRBJ2-7|TRBV28|.
CASSGVDRAYEQYF
TGTGCCAGCAGTGGGGTCGACCGTGCCTACGAGCAGTACTTC
>many|TRBJ2-2|TRBV11-3|.
CASSLDSENTGELFF
TGTGCCAGCAGCTTAGACAGCGAAAACACCGGGGAGCTGTTTTTT
>.|TRBJ2-1|TRBV6-5|.
CASNPDSHEQFF
TGTGCCAGCAACCCCGATAGCCATGAGCAGTTCTTC